The entry that follows covers one TCR beta chain sequence. The sample belongs to a study of blood T cell repertoires in COVID-19. Study at large: T cells, B-cell-depleted T cells, or PBMCs supplied cDNA or gDNA.

CDR1 and CDR2 from the germline V gene are SGHAT and FQNNGV. This CDR3 spans 15 amino acids. Trimming took 5 bases from V and 2 from J; bases not matched to a gene: 5. Using immunoSEQ multiplex PCR, the repertoire was profiled, and TCRdb retains in-frame clones only, with some absent. The data contain more than 300,000 clones, around nine tenths of them singletons. The chain uses TRBV11-2 and TRBJ2-7; 11 nucleotides line up with TRBD2. Sequencing input: PBMCs or T cells enriched from blood (not recorded which). The receptor comes from a woman aged 25 to 39 who had recovered from COVID-19. This CDR3 reads CASSGGTSGTYEQYF. DNA of the CDR3: TGTGCCAGCAGCGGGGGGACTAGCGGCACCTACGAGCAGTACTTC.